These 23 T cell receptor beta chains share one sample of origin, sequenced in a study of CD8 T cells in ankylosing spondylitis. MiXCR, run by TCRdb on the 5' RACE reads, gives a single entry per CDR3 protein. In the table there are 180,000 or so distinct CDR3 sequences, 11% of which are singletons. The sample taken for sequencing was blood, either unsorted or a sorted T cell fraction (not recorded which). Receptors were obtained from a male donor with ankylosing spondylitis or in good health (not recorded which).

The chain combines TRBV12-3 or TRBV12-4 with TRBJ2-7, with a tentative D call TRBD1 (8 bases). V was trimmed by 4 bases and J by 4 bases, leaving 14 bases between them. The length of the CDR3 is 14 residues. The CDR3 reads CASSSTGGEYEQYF. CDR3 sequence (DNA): TGTGCCAGCAGTTCAACAGGGGGGGAATACGAGCAGTACTTC.

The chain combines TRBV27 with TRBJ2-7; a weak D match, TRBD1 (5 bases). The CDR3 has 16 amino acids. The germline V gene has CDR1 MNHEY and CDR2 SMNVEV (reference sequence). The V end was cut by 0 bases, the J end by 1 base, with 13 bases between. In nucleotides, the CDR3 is TGTGCCAGCAGTTTATCTTTGAGGACACTGTCCTACGAGCAGTACTTC. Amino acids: CASSLSLRTLSYEQYF.

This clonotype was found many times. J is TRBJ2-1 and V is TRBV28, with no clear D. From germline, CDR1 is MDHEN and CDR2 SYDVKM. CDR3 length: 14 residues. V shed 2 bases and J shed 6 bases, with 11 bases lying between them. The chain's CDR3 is CASSLLPSGNEQFF. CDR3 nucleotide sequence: TGTGCCAGCAGTTTACTCCCCTCCGGCAATGAGCAGTTCTTC.

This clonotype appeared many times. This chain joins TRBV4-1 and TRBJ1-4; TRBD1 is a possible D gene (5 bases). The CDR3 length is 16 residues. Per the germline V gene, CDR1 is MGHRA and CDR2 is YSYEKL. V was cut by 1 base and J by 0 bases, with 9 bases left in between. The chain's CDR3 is CASSQAPGATNEKLFF. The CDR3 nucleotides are TGCGCCAGCAGCCAAGCCCCGGGGGCAACTAATGAAAAACTGTTTTTT.

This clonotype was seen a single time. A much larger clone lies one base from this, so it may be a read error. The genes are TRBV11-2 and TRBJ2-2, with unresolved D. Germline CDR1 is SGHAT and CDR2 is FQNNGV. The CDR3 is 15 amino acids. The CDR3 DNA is TGTGCCAGCAGCTTCAATGCCGGGCACACCGCGGAGCTGTTTTTT. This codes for CASSFNAGHTAELFF.

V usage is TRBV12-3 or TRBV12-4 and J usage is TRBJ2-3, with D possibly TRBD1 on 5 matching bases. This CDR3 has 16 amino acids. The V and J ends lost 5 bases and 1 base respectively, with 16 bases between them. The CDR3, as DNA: TGTGCCAGCAGTCTCTCCAGGGATTGGGGCACAGATACGCAGTATTTT. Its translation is CASSLSRDWGTDTQYF.

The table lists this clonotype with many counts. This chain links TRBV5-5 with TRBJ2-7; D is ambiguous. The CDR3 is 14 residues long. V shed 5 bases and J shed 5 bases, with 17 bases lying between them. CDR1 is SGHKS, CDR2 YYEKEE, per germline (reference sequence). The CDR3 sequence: CASSLTPALHEQYF. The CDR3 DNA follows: TGTGCCAGCAGTTTGACTCCCGCTCTCCACGAGCAGTACTTC.

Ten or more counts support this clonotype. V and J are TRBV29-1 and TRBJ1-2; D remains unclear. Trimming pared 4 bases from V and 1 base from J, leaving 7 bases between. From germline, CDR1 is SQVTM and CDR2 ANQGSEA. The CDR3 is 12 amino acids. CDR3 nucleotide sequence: TGCAGCGTTGGTCCCTTTAACTATGGCTACACCTTC. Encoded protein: CSVGPFNYGYTF. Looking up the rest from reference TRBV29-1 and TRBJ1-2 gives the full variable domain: SAVISQKPSRDICQRGTSLTIQCQVDSQVTMMFWYRQQPGQSLTLIATANQGSEATYESGFVIDKFPISRPNLTFSTLTVSNMSPEDSSIYLCSVGPFNYGYTFGSGTRLTVV.

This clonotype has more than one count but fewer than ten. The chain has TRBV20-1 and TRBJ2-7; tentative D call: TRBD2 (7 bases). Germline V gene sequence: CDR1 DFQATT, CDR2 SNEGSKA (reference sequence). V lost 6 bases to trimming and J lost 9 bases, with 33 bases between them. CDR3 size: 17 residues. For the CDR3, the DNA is TGCAGTGCGGTCCCGTTGATTAGGGGGGGCGTTTCTACGAGGCAGTACTTC. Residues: CSAVPLIRGGVSTRQYF.

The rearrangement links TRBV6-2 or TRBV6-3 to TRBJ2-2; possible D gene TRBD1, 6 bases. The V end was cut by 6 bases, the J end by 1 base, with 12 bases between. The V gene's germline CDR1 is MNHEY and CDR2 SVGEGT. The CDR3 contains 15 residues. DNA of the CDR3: TGTGCCAGCAGCGACTCAGGGGTGAACACCGGGGAGCTGTTTTTT. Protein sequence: CASSDSGVNTGELFF.

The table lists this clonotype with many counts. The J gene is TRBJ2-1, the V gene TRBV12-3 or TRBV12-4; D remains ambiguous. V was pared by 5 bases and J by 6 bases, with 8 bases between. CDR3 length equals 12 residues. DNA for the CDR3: TGTGCCAGCAGTCCAATCGGCAATGAGCAGTTCTTC. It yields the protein CASSPIGNEQFF.

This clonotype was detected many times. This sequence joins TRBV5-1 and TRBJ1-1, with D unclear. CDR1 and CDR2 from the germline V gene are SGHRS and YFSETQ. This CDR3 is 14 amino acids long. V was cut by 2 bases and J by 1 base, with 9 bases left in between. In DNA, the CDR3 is TGCGCCAGCAGCTTTGGTCGAGGGAACACTGAAGCTTTCTTT. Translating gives CASSFGRGNTEAFF.

CDR3 residues: CASSQGQINEKLFF. DNA of the CDR3: TGTGCCAGCAGCCAGGGACAGATTAATGAAAAACTGTTTTTT. V is TRBV11-3 and J is TRBJ1-4, with 7 bases lining up with TRBD1. Germline lookup yields CDR1 SGHNT and CDR2 YENEEA. The CDR3 runs to 14 residues. With V trimmed by 5 bases and J by 4 bases, 4 bases remained unmatched.

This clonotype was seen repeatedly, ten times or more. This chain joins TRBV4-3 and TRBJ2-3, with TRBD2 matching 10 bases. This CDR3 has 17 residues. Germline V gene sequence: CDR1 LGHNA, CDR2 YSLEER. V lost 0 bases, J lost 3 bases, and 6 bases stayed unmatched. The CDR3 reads CASSQETGTSATDTQYF. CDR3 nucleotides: TGCGCCAGCAGCCAAGAGACCGGGACTAGCGCAACAGATACGCAGTATTTT.

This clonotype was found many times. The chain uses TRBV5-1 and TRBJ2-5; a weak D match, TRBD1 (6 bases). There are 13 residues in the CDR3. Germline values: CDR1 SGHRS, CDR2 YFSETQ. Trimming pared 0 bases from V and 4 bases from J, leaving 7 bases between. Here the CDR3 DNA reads TGCGCCAGCAGCTTGGGGACAGCAGAGACCCAGTACTTC. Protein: CASSLGTAETQYF. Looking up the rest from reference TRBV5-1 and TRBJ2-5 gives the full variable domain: KAGVTQTPRYLIKTRGQQVTLSCSPISGHRSVSWYQQTPGQGLQFLFEYFSETQRNKGNFPGRFSGRQFSNSRSEMNVSTLELGDSALYLCASSLGTAETQYFGPGTRLLVL.

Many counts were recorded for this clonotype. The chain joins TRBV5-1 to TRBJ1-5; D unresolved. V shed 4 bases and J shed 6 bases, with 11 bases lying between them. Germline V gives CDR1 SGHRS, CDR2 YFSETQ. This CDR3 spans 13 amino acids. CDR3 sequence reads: CASSGESCQPQHF. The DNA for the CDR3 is TGCGCCAGCAGCGGAGAATCATGTCAGCCCCAGCATTTT.

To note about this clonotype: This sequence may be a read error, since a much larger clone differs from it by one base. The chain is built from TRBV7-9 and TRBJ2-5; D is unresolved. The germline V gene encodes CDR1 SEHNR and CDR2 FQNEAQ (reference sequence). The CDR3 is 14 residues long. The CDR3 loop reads CVSSNSDLMETQYF. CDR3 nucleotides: TGTGTCAGCAGCAACAGCGACCTAATGGAGACCCAGTACTTC.

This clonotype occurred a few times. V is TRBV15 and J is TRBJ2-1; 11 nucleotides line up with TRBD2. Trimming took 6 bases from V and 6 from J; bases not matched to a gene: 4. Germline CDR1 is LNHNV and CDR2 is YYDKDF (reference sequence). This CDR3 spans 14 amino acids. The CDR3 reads CATRPGLAVNEQFF. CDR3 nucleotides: TGTGCCACCAGACCGGGACTAGCGGTCAATGAGCAGTTCTTC.

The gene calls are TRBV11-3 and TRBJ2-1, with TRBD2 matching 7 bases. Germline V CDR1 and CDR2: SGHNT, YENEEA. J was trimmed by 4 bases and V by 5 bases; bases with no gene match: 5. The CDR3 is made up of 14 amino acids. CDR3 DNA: TGTGCCAGCAGCCAGCGGGACTGGTACAATGAGCAGTTCTTC. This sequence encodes CASSQRDWYNEQFF. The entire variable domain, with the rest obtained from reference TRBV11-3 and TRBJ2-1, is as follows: EAGVVQSPRYKIIEKKQPVAFWCNPISGHNTLYWYLQNLGQGPELLIRYENEEAVDDSQLPKDRFSAERLKGVDSTLKIQPAELGDSAVYLCASSQRDWYNEQFFGPGTRLTVL.

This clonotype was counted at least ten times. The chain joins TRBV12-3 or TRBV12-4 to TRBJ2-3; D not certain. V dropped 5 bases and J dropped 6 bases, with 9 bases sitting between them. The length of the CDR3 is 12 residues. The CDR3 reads CASSLIGDTQYF. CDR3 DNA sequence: TGTGCCAGCAGTCTCATAGGGGATACGCAGTATTTT.

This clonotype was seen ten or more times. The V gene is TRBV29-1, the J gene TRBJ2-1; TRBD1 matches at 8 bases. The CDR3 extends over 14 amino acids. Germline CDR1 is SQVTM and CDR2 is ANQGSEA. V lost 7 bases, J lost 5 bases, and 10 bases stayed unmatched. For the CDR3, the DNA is TGCAGCGCCCGCGCATCGACAGGGGACAATGAGCAGTTCTTC. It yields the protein CSARASTGDNEQFF.

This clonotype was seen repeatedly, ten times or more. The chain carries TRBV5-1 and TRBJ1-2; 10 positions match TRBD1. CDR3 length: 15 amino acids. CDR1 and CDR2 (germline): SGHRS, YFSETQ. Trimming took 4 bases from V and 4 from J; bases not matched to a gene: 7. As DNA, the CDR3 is TGCGCCAGCAGCACTACGGGACAGGGGATCTATGGCTACACCTTC. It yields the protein CASSTTGQGIYGYTF.

Here the CDR3 reads CSAPLRDSISGANVLTF. The CDR3 DNA follows: TGCAGTGCTCCTCTCCGGGACAGCATCTCTGGGGCCAACGTCCTGACTTTC. The V gene is TRBV20-1, the J gene TRBJ2-6, with 7 bases identical to TRBD1. This CDR3 region has 17 residues. Germline CDR1 DFQATT, CDR2 SNEGSKA (reference sequence). The V gene end was trimmed by 5 bases and the J gene end by 0 bases; junction bases not matched to a gene: 10.